This passage covers 26 T cell receptor beta chains from one sample sequenced in a study of response to subunit inactivated influenza vaccine. MiXCR, applied by TCRdb to the RT-PCR reads, yields one record per CDR3 protein. The sample records 650,000 to 800,000 distinct CDR3 sequences, less than 20% being singletons. Here the sequenced sample was PBMCs from blood, taken more than 4 days after vaccination. The origin of the receptors is a man aged 45 to 65 who received an inactivated influenza vaccine.

This clonotype was found a few times. V is TRBV4-2 and J is TRBJ2-1; the match to TRBD1 covers 9 bases. This CDR3 is built from 16 residues. V dropped 5 bases and J dropped 7; count of bases not matched to a gene: 12. In germline, CDR1 is LGHNA, CDR2 YNFKEQ. The CDR3 sequence is CASSSWPGQGQNEQFF. The CDR3 bases are TGTGCCAGCAGCAGTTGGCCGGGACAGGGTCAGAATGAGCAGTTCTTC.

This clonotype was seen repeatedly, ten times or more. The V and J genes are TRBV12-3 or TRBV12-4 and TRBJ2-7, with a weak D call TRBD2 (5 bases). The CDR3 has 16 amino acids. Trimming cost V 0 bases and J 0 bases, with 12 bases left between them. CDR3 region: CASSLAGGLSSYEQYF. CDR3 nucleotide sequence: TGTGCCAGCAGTTTAGCTGGCGGGCTTAGCTCCTACGAGCAGTACTTC.

The chain employs TRBV5-1 and TRBJ2-6, with a tentative D call TRBD2 (6 bases). The CDR3 runs to 16 residues. Germline V gene data show CDR1 as SGHRS and CDR2 as YFSETQ. V was shortened by 2 bases and J by 0 bases, with 9 bases between the two germline ends. The DNA of the CDR3 is TGCGCCAGCAGCTTCATGGGGGGCTCTGGGGCCAACGTCCTGACTTTC. This gives the protein CASSFMGGSGANVLTF. Variable domain in full (rest from reference TRBV5-1 and TRBJ2-6): KAGVTQTPRYLIKTRGQQVTLSCSPISGHRSVSWYQQTPGQGLQFLFEYFSETQRNKGNFPGRFSGRQFSNSRSEMNVSTLELGDSALYLCASSFMGGSGANVLTFGAGSRLTVL.

This clonotype was observed a handful of times. The V call is TRBV12-3 or TRBV12-4, the J call TRBJ2-7, with a weak D call TRBD2 (5 bases). The length of the CDR3 is 13 residues. V lost 1 base, J lost 6 bases, and 10 bases lay in between. The CDR3 loop is CASSLGAGLEQYF. DNA for the CDR3: TGTGCCAGCAGTTTAGGTGCGGGTCTCGAGCAGTACTTC.

This clonotype was found a few times. The chain links TRBV6-2 or TRBV6-3 to TRBJ2-1, with 9 bases fitting TRBD2. The CDR3 has 17 residues. Unmatched junction bases numbered 11, after V lost 3 bases and J lost 5 bases. Per the germline V gene, CDR1 is MNHEY and CDR2 is SVGEGT. The CDR3 nucleotides read TGTGCCAGCAGTTATCAGTTAGCGGGAGCGGGGAACAATGAGCAGTTCTTC. Amino acids: CASSYQLAGAGNNEQFF.

This clonotype was seen a few times. V gene TRBV5-1 combines with J gene TRBJ2-3; D gene ambiguous. CDR3 length: 15 residues. Germline-derived CDR1 and CDR2 are SGHRS and YFSETQ. Trimming took off 0 bases at V and 3 bases at J, with 11 bases between the two ends. The CDR3 here is CASSLVGVSTDTQYF. CDR3 coding DNA: TGCGCCAGCAGCTTGGTTGGGGTTTCGACAGATACGCAGTATTTT.

V usage is TRBV3-1 and J usage is TRBJ2-7; D not certain. This CDR3 is 15 amino acids long. The ends were cut back, 1 base at V and 5 bases at J, with 15 bases in the middle. CDR1 is LGHDT and CDR2 is YNNKEL in the germline V gene (reference sequence). This CDR3 reads CASSQGSRGAHEQYF. CDR3 nucleotides: TGTGCCAGCAGCCAAGGCTCTCGAGGCGCCCACGAGCAGTACTTC.

The J gene is TRBJ2-3, the V gene TRBV4-3; D remains ambiguous. CDR1 and CDR2 from the germline V gene are LGHNA and YSLEER. This CDR3 has 14 amino acids. With 1 base removed from V and 4 bases from J, the gap between germline ends came to 9 bases. The CDR3 DNA follows: TGCGCCAGCAGCCAAGGGTTAACCGCAGATACGCAGTATTTT. Protein product: CASSQGLTADTQYF.

V gene TRBV2 combines with J gene TRBJ2-7, with 8 bases fitting TRBD2. The CDR3 is made up of 13 amino acids. The ends lost 8 bases at V and 2 bases at J; junction bases unmatched: 5. The germline V gene has CDR1 SNHLY and CDR2 FYNNEI. The CDR3 reads CASETSATYEQYF. In nucleotides, the CDR3 is TGTGCCAGCGAGACTAGCGCTACCTACGAGCAGTACTTC.

The chain joins TRBV29-1 to TRBJ1-2; D is ambiguous. Germline V CDR1 and CDR2: SQVTM, ANQGSEA. Trimming removed 4 bases from V and 5 bases from J, with 11 bases in between. The CDR3 is 12 residues long. The CDR3 loop reads CSVVGDGYGYTF. The CDR3 nucleotides are TGCAGCGTTGTAGGAGACGGTTATGGCTACACCTTC. Full variable domain (missing parts from reference TRBV29-1 and TRBJ1-2): SAVISQKPSRDICQRGTSLTIQCQVDSQVTMMFWYRQQPGQSLTLIATANQGSEATYESGFVIDKFPISRPNLTFSTLTVSNMSPEDSSIYLCSVVGDGYGYTFGSGTRLTVV.

This clonotype came up a few times. The chain has TRBV27 and TRBJ2-3; 11 bases agree with TRBD1. Looked up from germline, CDR1 is MNHEY and CDR2 is SMNVEV (reference sequence). V shed 4 bases and J 6 bases; nucleotides not matched to a gene: 3. The length of the CDR3 is 14 residues. This chain's CDR3 is CASSSRDRGDTQYF. The DNA for the CDR3 is TGTGCCAGCAGTTCCAGGGACAGGGGGGATACGCAGTATTTT.

V gene TRBV29-1 combines with J gene TRBJ2-1; tentatively, D is TRBD2 (6 bases). The CDR3 is 15 amino acids. CDR1 and CDR2 (germline): SQVTM, ANQGSEA. Trimming removed 7 bases at V and 7 bases at J, with 23 bases between. DNA for the CDR3: TGCAGCGGGGCTAAGGGCGGGGCTGGGGGTAATGAGCAGTTCTTC. Amino acid sequence: CSGAKGGAGGNEQFF.

The J gene is TRBJ2-5, the V gene TRBV20-1; D is unresolved. The V gene's germline CDR1 is DFQATT and CDR2 SNEGSKA (reference sequence). V was cut by 2 bases and J by 5 bases, with 12 bases left in between. The CDR3 is 13 amino acids. CDR3: CSARPEERETQYF. The CDR3 DNA reads TGCAGTGCTAGACCCGAAGAGAGGGAGACCCAGTACTTC.

The J gene is TRBJ1-5, the V gene TRBV4-3, with unresolved D. This CDR3 contains 15 residues. V lost 0 bases, J lost 2 bases, and 8 bases lay in between. Germline CDR1 is LGHNA and CDR2 is YSLEER. Here the CDR3 reads CASSQEPAGNQPQHF. CDR3 coding DNA: TGCGCCAGCAGCCAAGAACCAGCAGGCAATCAGCCCCAGCATTTT.

This clonotype was observed at least ten times. The V and J genes are TRBV20-1 and TRBJ1-1; no definite D call. V was shortened by 0 bases and J by 5 bases, with 7 bases between the two germline ends. The CDR3 extends over 12 amino acids. The germline gives CDR1 DFQATT, CDR2 SNEGSKA (reference sequence). The CDR3 sequence: CSARDRVTEAFF. The CDR3, as DNA: TGCAGTGCTAGAGATAGGGTAACTGAAGCTTTCTTT.

This chain joins TRBV12-3 or TRBV12-4 and TRBJ1-1; no firm D call. This CDR3 has 14 residues. Trimming took off 7 bases at V and 6 bases at J, with 18 bases between the two ends. The chain's CDR3 is CASILTRSGSEAFF. For the CDR3, the DNA is TGTGCCAGCATCCTCACAAGGTCCGGGTCTGAAGCTTTCTTT.

The CDR3 sequence is CSVEGGGTGGDNEQFF. The CDR3 DNA is TGCAGCGTTGAAGGGGGCGGGACAGGTGGGGACAATGAGCAGTTCTTC. The V and J genes are TRBV29-1 and TRBJ2-1; TRBD1 matches at 8 bases. This CDR3 spans 16 amino acids. Germline values: CDR1 SQVTM, CDR2 ANQGSEA. After removal of 1 base from V and 5 bases from J, the junction contained 10 bases not matched to a gene.

V and J are TRBV28 and TRBJ2-5, with TRBD1 identical over 9 bases. This CDR3 comprises 14 residues. The junction had 6 bases not matched to a gene; V was cut back by 5 bases and J by 5 bases. Germline assignment: CDR1 MDHEN and CDR2 SYDVKM. CDR3 in DNA: TGTGCCAGCAGTCCGGGACAGGGATTGGAGACCCAGTACTTC. Protein: CASSPGQGLETQYF.

This clonotype was seen more than once but under ten times. The chain employs TRBV7-9 and TRBJ2-1; 10 positions match TRBD2. Trimming at V came to 2 bases and at J to 8 bases, leaving 9 bases not matched to a gene. The CDR3 totals 16 residues. The germline V gene has CDR1 SEHNR and CDR2 FQNEAQ (reference sequence). CDR3 DNA sequence: TGTGCCAGCAGCTTAAGGCCAGCGGGAGGGTTCGATGAGCAGTTCTTC. Protein product: CASSLRPAGGFDEQFF. The full variable domain, completed using reference TRBV7-9 and TRBJ2-1, is DTGVSQNPRHKITKRGQNVTFRCDPISEHNRLYWYRQTLGQGPEFLTYFQNEAQLEKSRLLSDRFSAERPKGSFSTLEIQRTEQGDSAMYLCASSLRPAGGFDEQFFGPGTRLTVL.

This clonotype has just a few counts. The junction differs from germline at one of its ends, possibly a read error. The gene calls are TRBV18 and TRBJ2-1; 9 positions match TRBD2. This CDR3 spans 15 amino acids. Germline lookup yields CDR1 KGHSH and CDR2 LQKENI. DNA for the CDR3: TGTGCCAGCTCACCTCAGGGGACTAGCCTATTCCAACCCATCTTC. It encodes CASSPQGTSLFQPIF.

This clonotype was seen more than once but under ten times. The chain recombines TRBV6-2 or TRBV6-3 with TRBJ1-5; TRBD1 aligns across 7 bases. The V segment lost 4 bases and the J segment 9 bases; nucleotides outside the gene matches: 15. This CDR3 has 16 amino acids. CDR1 is MNHEY, CDR2 SVGEGT, per germline. CDR3 amino acids: CASSLPGQINKVPQHF. In nucleotides, the CDR3 is TGTGCCAGCAGTTTACCGGGACAGATAAACAAGGTGCCCCAGCATTTT.

The J gene is TRBJ2-3, the V gene TRBV18; TRBD2 might be the D (5 bases). Germline CDR1 is KGHSH and CDR2 is LQKENI. The CDR3 has 14 residues. V was shortened by 5 bases and J by 2 bases, with 11 bases between the two germline ends. Here the CDR3 reads CASSIGGNTDTQYF. CDR3 sequence (DNA): TGTGCCAGCTCAATAGGAGGCAACACAGATACGCAGTATTTT. Full variable domain (remainder filled in from reference TRBV18 and TRBJ2-3): NAGVMQNPRHLVRRRGQEARLRCSPMKGHSHVYWYRQLPEEGLKFMVYLQKENIIDESGMPKERFSAEFPKEGPSILRIQQVVRGDSAAYFCASSIGGNTDTQYFGPGTRLTVL.

This clonotype was counted only a few times. The chain combines TRBV20-1 with TRBJ1-1, with 8 bases lining up with TRBD1. Germline V CDR1 and CDR2: DFQATT, SNEGSKA (reference sequence). Unmatched junction bases numbered 3, after V lost 5 bases and J lost 1 base. This CDR3 contains 13 residues. CDR3 bases: TGCAGTGCTTGGGACAGGCAGAACACTGAAGCTTTCTTT. This sequence encodes CSAWDRQNTEAFF.

The V call is TRBV29-1, the J call TRBJ1-2, with TRBD1 matching over 8 bases. Germline values: CDR1 SQVTM, CDR2 ANQGSEA. The ends lost 5 bases at V and 4 bases at J; junction bases unmatched: 6. This CDR3 spans 13 amino acids. CDR3 in DNA: TGCAGCGTTTCTCCAGGGGGCGGCTATGGCTACACCTTC. Its translation is CSVSPGGGYGYTF.

This chain connects TRBV7-2 to TRBJ2-1; no firm D call. V was trimmed by 5 bases and J by 6 bases, leaving 14 bases between them. Germline-derived CDR1 and CDR2 are SGHTA and FQGNSA. The CDR3 has 14 amino acids. CDR3 nucleotide sequence: TGTGCCAGCAGCCGCAGTGCCGATCTCAATGAGCAGTTCTTC. It encodes CASSRSADLNEQFF.

The J gene is TRBJ2-3, the V gene TRBV10-3; D assignment may be TRBD1 or TRBD2 (7 bases each). Trimming took off 8 bases at V and 0 bases at J, with 12 bases between the two ends. The CDR3 length is 14 residues. The germline V gene has CDR1 ENHRY and CDR2 SYGVKD. In nucleotides, the CDR3 is TGTGCCATCCAGGGGGGGGCCAGCACAGATACGCAGTATTTT. Translation: CAIQGGASTDTQYF.